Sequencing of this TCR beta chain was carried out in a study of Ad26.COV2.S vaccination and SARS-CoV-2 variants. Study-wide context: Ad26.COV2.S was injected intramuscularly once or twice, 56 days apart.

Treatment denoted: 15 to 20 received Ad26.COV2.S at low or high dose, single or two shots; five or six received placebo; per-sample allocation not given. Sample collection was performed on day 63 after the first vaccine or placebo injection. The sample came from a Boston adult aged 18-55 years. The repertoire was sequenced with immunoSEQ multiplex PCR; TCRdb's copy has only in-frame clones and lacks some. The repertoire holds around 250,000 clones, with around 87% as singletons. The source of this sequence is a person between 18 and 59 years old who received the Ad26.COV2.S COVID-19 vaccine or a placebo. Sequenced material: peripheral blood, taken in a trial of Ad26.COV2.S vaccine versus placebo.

The CDR3 reads CASSRDRGNYGYTF. In DNA form, the CDR3 reads TGTGCCAGTAGCCGGGACAGGGGGAACTATGGCTACACCTTC. The chain joins TRBV19 to TRBJ1-2; TRBD1 agrees at 11 bases. Per germline, CDR1 LNHDA and CDR2 SQIVND (reference sequence). The CDR3 is 14 residues long. J gave up 2 bases and V 6 bases, and 2 bases lay outside the gene matches.